A single sample is the source of the 29 T cell receptor beta chains below, sequenced in a study of cytomegalovirus exposure and HLA in healthy donors. The PCR contained 60 Vbeta and 13 Jbeta primers. TCRdb's copy holds only in-frame clones and misses some; the assay was immunoSEQ multiplex PCR. The data contain roughly 140,000 clones, roughly 9.4% of them singletons. The sequencing sample was made of PBMCs. The origin of the receptors is a male donor in good health and CMV-seronegative.

This chain uses TRBV7-9 with TRBJ2-7; the match to TRBD1 covers 9 bases. The CDR3 loop spans 15 amino acids. CDR1 SEHNR and CDR2 FQNEAQ come from the germline V gene (reference sequence). The trim removed 6 bases at V and 5 bases at J, leaving 11 bases unmatched. CDR3 nucleotide sequence: TGTGCCAGCAGACTCGGGACAGGGCGTTCCCACGAGCAGTACTTC. Encoded protein: CASRLGTGRSHEQYF.

This clone was seen a handful of times. V and J are TRBV6-6 and TRBJ2-3; the D is unclear. The V and J ends lost 2 bases and 7 bases respectively, with 16 bases between them. Germline V lookup: CDR1 MNHNY, CDR2 SVGAGI (reference sequence). CDR3 length: 15 amino acids. The CDR3 DNA reads TGTGCCAGCAGTTACGAGGCCGTGGTTGGAAATACGCAGTATTTT. Protein: CASSYEAVVGNTQYF.

J is TRBJ1-3 and V is TRBV5-6, with 7 bases aligning to TRBD1. Trimming cost V 2 bases and J 4 bases; bases outside gene matches: 12. CDR1 is SGHDT, CDR2 YYEEEE, per germline. The CDR3 has 17 residues. The DNA for the CDR3 is TGTGCCAGCAGCTTTCCTACCTCCGGGACAGCCGGAAACACCATATATTTT. It specifies CASSFPTSGTAGNTIYF.

The chain couples TRBV7-8 to TRBJ1-4, with D maybe TRBD1 (6 bases). There are 15 residues in the CDR3. CDR1 and CDR2 from the germline V gene are SGHVS and FQNEAQ. Deletions cut 0 bases from V and 4 bases from J, with 9 bases between. Here the CDR3 DNA reads TGTGCCAGCAGCTTAGCCCGGGACAATAATGAAAAACTGTTTTTT. Its translation: CASSLARDNNEKLFF.

This clone was counted a few times. The genes are TRBV28 and TRBJ1-2, with D possibly being TRBD1 (5 bases). This CDR3 has 13 residues. The V gene's germline CDR1 is MDHEN and CDR2 SYDVKM. V was trimmed by 9 bases and J by 3 bases, leaving 14 bases between them. The CDR3 here is CASGTRGYYGYTF. CDR3 coding DNA: TGTGCCAGTGGGACCCGGGGGTACTATGGCTACACCTTC.

This clone was seen a few times. J is TRBJ1-6 and V is TRBV19; tentatively, D is TRBD1 (5 bases). The CDR3 extends over 14 amino acids. Germline V gives CDR1 LNHDA, CDR2 SQIVND (reference sequence). V lost 4 bases, J lost 9 bases, and 13 bases lay in between. Here the CDR3 reads CASSNEGAISPLHF. For the CDR3, the DNA is TGTGCCAGTAGTAATGAAGGGGCTATTTCACCCCTCCACTTT.

This rearrangement joins TRBV7-2 to TRBJ2-5, with 7 positions matching TRBD1. V shed 3 bases, J shed 3 bases, and the junction held 1 base outside the gene matches. CDR1 is SGHTA, CDR2 FQGNSA, per germline. This CDR3 has 13 amino acids. This CDR3 is CASSLGQKETQYF. The CDR3 region has the DNA TGTGCCAGCAGCTTGGGACAGAAAGAGACCCAGTACTTC.

This clone was detected only a few times. This chain uses TRBV5-1 with TRBJ2-1; the match to TRBD2 covers 9 bases. The length of the CDR3 is 18 residues. Losses at the gene ends were 4 bases for V and 0 bases for J; bases not matched to a gene: 11. Germline CDR1 SGHRS, CDR2 YFSETQ. For the CDR3, the DNA is TGCGCCAGCAGCACTCCCCCACGCGGGAGGGCCTCCTACAATGAGCAGTTCTTC. It yields the protein CASSTPPRGRASYNEQFF.

The chain carries TRBV5-6 and TRBJ2-7; 8 bases are a match to TRBD2. The V segment lost 0 bases and the J segment 6 bases; nucleotides outside the gene matches: 2. CDR3 length: 13 amino acids. From germline, CDR1 is SGHDT and CDR2 YYEEEE. The CDR3 is CASSLGSGSEQYF. CDR3 bases: TGTGCCAGCAGCTTGGGGAGCGGGAGCGAGCAGTACTTC.

The chain combines TRBV5-4 with TRBJ2-5; D might be TRBD2 (5 bases). The V gene lost 10 bases and the J gene lost 3 bases, with 10 bases spanning the gap. CDR3 length: 11 residues. CDR1 is SGHNT and CDR2 is YYREEE in the germline V gene (reference sequence). DNA of the CDR3: TGTGCCTGGGCCGGGAAAGAGACCCAGTACTTC. It translates to CAWAGKETQYF.

This chain links TRBV5-1 with TRBJ1-2; D unclear. Trimming removed 1 base at V and 3 bases at J, with 13 bases between. Germline assignment: CDR1 SGHRS and CDR2 YFSETQ. The CDR3 is 15 amino acids. The CDR3 DNA reads as TGCGCCAGCAGCTTGCGGGTTGAGCTTGACTATGGCTACACCTTC. Its protein is CASSLRVELDYGYTF.

This clone was detected a few times. CDR3 amino acids: CASSYSGGKNTGELFF. The CDR3 DNA reads TGTGCCAGCAGTTACTCAGGAGGCAAGAACACCGGGGAGCTGTTTTTT. The V and J genes are TRBV6-5 and TRBJ2-2, with D possibly TRBD2 on 5 matching bases. The V end lost 0 bases, the J end lost 1 base, and 9 bases lay between the germline ends. CDR3 length: 16 amino acids. Germline V gene sequence: CDR1 MNHEY, CDR2 SVGAGI.

A few counts support this clone. V and J are TRBV6-5 and TRBJ1-1, with 7 bases identical to TRBD1. Germline V gene lookup returns CDR1 MNHEY and CDR2 SVGAGI. Germline trimming cut 0 bases from V and 1 base from J; bases unmatched to any gene: 2. The CDR3 runs 15 residues. CDR3 sequence reads: CASSYSTGTNTEAFF. CDR3 DNA sequence: TGTGCCAGCAGTTACTCGACAGGGACGAACACTGAAGCTTTCTTT.

The rearrangement joins TRBV5-1 to TRBJ1-6; D not resolved. The CDR3 is 15 residues long. Trimming took 7 bases from V and 7 from J, leaving 18 bases between them. Germline CDR1 SGHRS, CDR2 YFSETQ. CDR3 nucleotide sequence: TGCGCCAGCCGTCCGACTGGGAGGGAGAATTCACCCCTCCACTTT. As protein: CASRPTGRENSPLHF.

The V call is TRBV7-8, the J call TRBJ2-1; 9 bases are a match to TRBD2. With 2 bases clipped from V and 8 bases from J, the junction kept 7 bases outside the gene matches. This CDR3 is 15 amino acids long. In germline, CDR1 is SGHVS, CDR2 FQNEAQ. The CDR3 is CASSLRGGGAYEQFF. CDR3 bases: TGTGCCAGCAGCTTACGGGGCGGGGGGGCATATGAGCAGTTCTTC.

This chain connects TRBV5-1 to TRBJ2-2, with 13 bases fitting TRBD2. Germline V gene sequence: CDR1 SGHRS, CDR2 YFSETQ. V was pared by 5 bases and J by 2 bases, with 3 bases of the junction left unmatched. This CDR3 contains 16 residues. CDR3 coding DNA: TGCGCCAGCAGTGGACTAGCGGGGGACAACACCGGGGAGCTGTTTTTT. Its translation is CASSGLAGDNTGELFF.

The CDR3 here is CASRCMGASGRDRSSYEQYF. The CDR3 DNA sequence: TGTGCCAGCAGGTGCATGGGTGCTAGCGGGAGGGACAGGAGCTCCTACGAGCAGTACTTC. The V call is TRBV7-6, the J call TRBJ2-7; 12 bases are a match to TRBD2. Germline V gives CDR1 SGHVS, CDR2 FNYEAQ. The junction had 18 bases not matched to a gene; V was cut back by 6 bases and J by 0 bases. This CDR3 spans 20 amino acids. The complete variable domain, with remaining parts taken from reference TRBV7-6 and TRBJ2-7, reads GAGVSQSPRYKVTKRGQDVALRCDPISGHVSLYWYRQALGQGPEFLTYFNYEAQQDKSGLPNDRFSAERPEGSISTLTIQRTEQRDSAMYRCASRCMGASGRDRSSYEQYFGPGTRLTVT.

The V gene is TRBV27, the J gene TRBJ2-7, with TRBD1 identical over 8 bases. CDR3 length: 14 amino acids. Germline CDR1 MNHEY, CDR2 SMNVEV (reference sequence). V lost 5 bases, J lost 1 base, and 4 bases stayed unmatched. The CDR3 protein is CASSARDRSYEQYF. In nucleotides, the CDR3 is TGTGCCAGCAGTGCCCGGGACAGGTCCTACGAGCAGTACTTC.

A few counts support this clone. The chain carries TRBV25-1 and TRBJ1-1, with a weak D call TRBD1 (5 bases). Trimming removed 4 bases at V and 1 base at J, with 10 bases between. Germline values: CDR1 MGHDK, CDR2 SYGVNS. The CDR3 runs 14 residues. CDR3 coding DNA: TGTGCCAGCAGTGGACCGCAGGGGAACACTGAAGCTTTCTTT. Translating gives CASSGPQGNTEAFF.

The V gene is TRBV7-8, the J gene TRBJ2-3; a possible D gene is TRBD2 (6 bases). Germline V gene data show CDR1 as SGHVS and CDR2 as FQNEAQ. CDR3 length equals 15 residues. Deletions cut 5 bases from V and 2 bases from J, with 14 bases between. CDR3 residues: CASSPRGIYTDTQYF. The CDR3 bases are TGTGCCAGCAGCCCCCGCGGGATTTACACAGATACGCAGTATTTT.

The rearrangement links TRBV27 to TRBJ2-3, with 10 bases matching TRBD2. The ends lost 3 bases at V and 8 bases at J; junction bases unmatched: 5. In germline, CDR1 is MNHEY, CDR2 SMNVEV (reference sequence). This CDR3 contains 14 residues. In DNA form, the CDR3 reads TGTGCCAGCAGTTTCGGGCTAGCGGGAGTTACGCAGTATTTT. This codes for CASSFGLAGVTQYF.

This clone was counted a few times. The CDR3 protein is CASLRENSSNSPLHF. CDR3 bases: TGTGCCAGCCTCCGGGAGAATAGCTCTAATTCACCCCTCCACTTT. The chain combines TRBV2 with TRBJ1-6; D not resolved. Between the trimmed V and J ends, which lost 8 bases and 6 bases, there was a span of 17 bases. The CDR3 length is 15 residues. CDR1 is SNHLY and CDR2 is FYNNEI in the germline V gene.

J is TRBJ2-3 and V is TRBV5-1; 7 bases map to TRBD2. V was clipped by 2 bases and J by 0 bases; unmatched bases: 6. This CDR3 contains 16 residues. Germline V CDR1 and CDR2: SGHRS, YFSETQ. The CDR3 here is CASSLGSSGSTDTQYF. CDR3 nucleotide sequence: TGCGCCAGCAGCTTAGGTTCTAGCGGAAGCACAGATACGCAGTATTTT.

This rearrangement joins TRBV5-1 to TRBJ2-1, with a tentative D call TRBD1 (5 bases). The V end lost 1 base, the J end lost 0 bases, and 8 bases lay between the germline ends. This CDR3 is 15 amino acids long. The germline gives CDR1 SGHRS, CDR2 YFSETQ. The CDR3 loop reads CASSLKRGSYNEQFF. The CDR3 region has the DNA TGCGCCAGCAGCTTGAAAAGGGGCTCCTACAATGAGCAGTTCTTC.

The rearrangement uses TRBV5-1 and TRBJ2-3; 8 bases align to TRBD1. The ends lost 4 bases at V and 4 bases at J; junction bases unmatched: 8. The CDR3 runs 15 residues. Looked up from germline, CDR1 is SGHRS and CDR2 is YFSETQ. CDR3 amino acids: CASSRDRLTPDTQYF. CDR3 in DNA: TGCGCCAGCAGCAGGGACAGGCTAACTCCAGATACGCAGTATTTT.

This chain uses TRBV4-1 with TRBJ2-1; possibly TRBD1 for D (6 bases). This CDR3 is 11 amino acids long. Germline V gene lookup returns CDR1 MGHRA and CDR2 YSYEKL. Trimming left V 7 bases short and J 6 bases short, with 7 bases between. The CDR3 coding sequence is TGCGCCAGCACACAGGGCAATGAGCAGTTCTTC. This sequence encodes CASTQGNEQFF.

The table lists this clone with a few counts. This chain connects TRBV19 to TRBJ1-2; 7 nucleotides match TRBD1. Germline V gene sequence: CDR1 LNHDA, CDR2 SQIVND (reference sequence). This CDR3 region has 14 residues. V was clipped by 7 bases and J by 4 bases; unmatched bases: 9. In nucleotides, the CDR3 is TGTGCCAGTAATTACAGGGGAGAAGGCTATGGCTACACCTTC. Residues: CASNYRGEGYGYTF.

The rearrangement links TRBV6-1 to TRBJ1-2, with D perhaps TRBD1 (5 bases). The V end was cut by 2 bases, the J end by 5 bases, with 12 bases between. CDR1 MNHNS and CDR2 SASEGT come from the germline V gene. This CDR3 has 14 residues. CDR3 in DNA: TGTGCCAGCAGTGAATCGGGGGTCGGGTATGGCTACACCTTC. Protein: CASSESGVGYGYTF.

There are a few counts of this clone. This chain joins TRBV4-1 and TRBJ2-7; 11 bases are shared with TRBD2. The CDR3 is made up of 22 amino acids. The V gene end was trimmed by 3 bases and the J gene end by 2 bases; junction bases not matched to a gene: 24. The V gene's germline CDR1 is MGHRA and CDR2 YSYEKL. The CDR3 nucleotides are TGCGCCAGCAGCCAGGCGGCGGTTAAACTAGCGGGAGAGAGAGGCGTAGCCTACGAGCAGTACTTC. It is translated as CASSQAAVKLAGERGVAYEQYF.